The clone carrying this TCR beta chain was counted many times. Antigen specificity is unknown. Original data processing: Using the CDR3 differences seen across clinicopathological groups, the authors built a distant-metastasis classifier for papillary thyroid cancer, which was meant to discriminate distant-metastatic patients. TCRdb reanalyzed the PCR reads with MiXCR. In this record, the V and J calls reflect TCRdb's handling and not the investigators' own analysis. The table records under 7,500 clones, more than 2.5% of them present only once. This record comes from a study of metastatic and nonmetastatic thyroid tumors. In the study overall: A comparison of repertoires was made across blood and tumor or nodule tissue from malignant and benign thyroid patients.

Before thyroid surgery, none of the patients had received any treatment. Whole-study results and caveats: The reported finding was significantly higher TCR beta diversity in malignant thyroid tumors relative to benign nodules, in blood and tumor.

This CDR3 comprises 13 residues. The ends were cut back, 2 bases at V and 3 bases at J, with 7 bases in the middle. The germline gives CDR1 SGHVS, CDR2 FNYEAQ. Sequenced material: tumor tissue. The J gene is TRBJ1-1, the V gene TRBV7-6; maybe TRBD1 (6 bases). The origin of this receptor is a female donor with papillary thyroid cancer or a benign thyroid nodule (not recorded which). Some clones in this sample may be carry-over from other donors' samples. The CDR3 is CASSLRQDTEAFF. CDR3 coding DNA: TGTGCCAGCAGCTTACGACAGGACACTGAAGCTTTCTTT.